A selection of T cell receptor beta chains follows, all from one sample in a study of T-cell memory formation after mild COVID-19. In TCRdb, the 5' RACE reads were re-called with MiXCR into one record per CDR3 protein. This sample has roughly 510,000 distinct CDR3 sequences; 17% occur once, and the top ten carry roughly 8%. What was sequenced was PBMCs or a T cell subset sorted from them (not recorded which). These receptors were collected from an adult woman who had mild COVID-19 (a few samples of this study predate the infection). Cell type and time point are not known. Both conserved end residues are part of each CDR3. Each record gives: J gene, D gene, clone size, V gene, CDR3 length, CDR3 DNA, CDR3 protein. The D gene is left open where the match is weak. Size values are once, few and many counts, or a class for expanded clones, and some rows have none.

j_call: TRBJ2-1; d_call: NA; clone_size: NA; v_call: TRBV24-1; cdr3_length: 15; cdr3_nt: TGTGCCACCAGTGATTCCGGACGGGATTGGTATGAGCAGTTCTTC; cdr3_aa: CATSDSGRDWYEQFF
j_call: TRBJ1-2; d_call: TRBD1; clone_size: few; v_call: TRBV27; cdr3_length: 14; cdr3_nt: TGTGCCAGCAGCGTGGGACAGGCGAACTATGGCTACACCTTC; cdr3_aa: CASSVGQANYGYTF
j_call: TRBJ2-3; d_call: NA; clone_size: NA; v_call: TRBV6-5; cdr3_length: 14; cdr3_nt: TGTGCCAGCCGGCAGGGTCATCACACAGATACGCAGTATTTT; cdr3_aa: CASRQGHHTDTQYF
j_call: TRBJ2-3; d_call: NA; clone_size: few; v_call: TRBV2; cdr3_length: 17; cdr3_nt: TGTGCCAGCAGTGAAGCGTACAGTCCACCTATCACAGATACGCAGTATTTT; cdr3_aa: CASSEAYSPPITDTQYF
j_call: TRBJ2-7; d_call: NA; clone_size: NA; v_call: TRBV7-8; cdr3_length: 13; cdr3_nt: TGTGCCAGCATCAACGCGGGGCGGTACGAGCAGTACTTC; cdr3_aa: CASINAGRYEQYF
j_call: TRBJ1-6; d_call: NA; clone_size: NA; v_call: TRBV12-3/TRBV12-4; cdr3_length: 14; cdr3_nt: TGTGCCAGCAGAATAAGTACACGCGGTTCACCCCTCCACTTT; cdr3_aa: CASRISTRGSPLHF
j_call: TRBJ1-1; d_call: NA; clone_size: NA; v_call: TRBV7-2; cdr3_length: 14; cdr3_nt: TGTGCCAGCAGCCCGATGGCCCTGAACACTGAAGCTTTCTTT; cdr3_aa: CASSPMALNTEAFF
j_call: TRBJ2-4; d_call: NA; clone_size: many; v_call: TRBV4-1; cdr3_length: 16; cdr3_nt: TGCGCCAGCAGCCAAGACTGGGGAGTAGCCAAAAACATTCAGTACTTC; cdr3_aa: CASSQDWGVAKNIQYF
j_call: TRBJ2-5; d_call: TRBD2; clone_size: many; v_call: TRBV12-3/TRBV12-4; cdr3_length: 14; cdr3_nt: TGTGCCAGCAGTTTCACTAGCGGGGTGGAGACCCAGTACTTC; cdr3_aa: CASSFTSGVETQYF
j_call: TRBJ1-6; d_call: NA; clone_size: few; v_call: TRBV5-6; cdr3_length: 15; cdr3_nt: TGTGCCAGCAGCTTTTCGGGGCAGGTCGGGCCACCCCTCCACTTT; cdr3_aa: CASSFSGQVGPPLHF
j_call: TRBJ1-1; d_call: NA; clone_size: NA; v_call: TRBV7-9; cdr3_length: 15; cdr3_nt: TGTGCCAGCAGCTCCGAGGTGTGGGGGGACACTGAAGCTTTCTTT; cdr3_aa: CASSSEVWGDTEAFF
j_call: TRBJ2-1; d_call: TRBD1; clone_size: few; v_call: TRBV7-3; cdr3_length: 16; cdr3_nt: TGTGCCAGCAGCTTAACGGCAGGGGGCTTCTACAATGAGCAGTTCTTC; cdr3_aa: CASSLTAGGFYNEQFF
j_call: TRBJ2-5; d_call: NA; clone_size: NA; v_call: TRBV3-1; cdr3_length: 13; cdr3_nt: TGTGCCAGCAGCCAAGTGGGAGAGGGGACCCAGTACTTC; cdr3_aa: CASSQVGEGTQYF
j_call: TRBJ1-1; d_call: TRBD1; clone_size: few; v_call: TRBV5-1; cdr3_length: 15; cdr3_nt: TGCGCCAGCAGCCCTGGACAGGCGAGGGACACTGAAGCTTTCTTT; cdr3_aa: CASSPGQARDTEAFF
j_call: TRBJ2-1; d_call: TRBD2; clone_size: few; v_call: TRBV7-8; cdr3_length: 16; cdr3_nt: TGTGCCAGCAGCTTAGTTGGGACTAGCACGGCCGGTGAGCAGTTCTTC; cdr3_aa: CASSLVGTSTAGEQFF
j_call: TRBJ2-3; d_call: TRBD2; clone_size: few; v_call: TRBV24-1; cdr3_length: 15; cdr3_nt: TGTGCCACCCGGACTAGCGGGGAGTTCACAGATACGCAGTATTTT; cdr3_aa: CATRTSGEFTDTQYF
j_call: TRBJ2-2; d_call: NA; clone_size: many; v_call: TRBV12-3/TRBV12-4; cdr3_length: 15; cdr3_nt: TGTGCCAGCAGTTCGGGACATTTGAGGTCCGGGGAGCTGTTTTTT; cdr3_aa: CASSSGHLRSGELFF
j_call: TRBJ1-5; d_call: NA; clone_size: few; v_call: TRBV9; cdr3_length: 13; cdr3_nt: TGTGCCAGCAGCGTAGGAGAGAGCCAGCCCCAGCATTTT; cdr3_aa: CASSVGESQPQHF
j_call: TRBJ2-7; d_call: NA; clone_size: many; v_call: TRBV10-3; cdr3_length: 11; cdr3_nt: TGTGCCATCAGTGAGGGGTACGAGCAGTACTTC; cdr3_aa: CAISEGYEQYF
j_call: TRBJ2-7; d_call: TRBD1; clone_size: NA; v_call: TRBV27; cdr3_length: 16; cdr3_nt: TGTGCCAGCAGACCACAGGGGACCTTGAGCTCCTACGAGCAGTACTTC; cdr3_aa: CASRPQGTLSSYEQYF
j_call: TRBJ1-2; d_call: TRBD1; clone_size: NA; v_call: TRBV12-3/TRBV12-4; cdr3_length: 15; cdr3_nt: TGTGCCAGCAGTCTAAGACAGGGGGCGGTTTATGGCTACACCTTC; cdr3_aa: CASSLRQGAVYGYTF
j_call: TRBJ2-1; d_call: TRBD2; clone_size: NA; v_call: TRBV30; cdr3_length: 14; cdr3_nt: TGTGCCTGGAGTGTGACTAGCGGGAGGGCGACGCAGTTCTTC; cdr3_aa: CAWSVTSGRATQFF
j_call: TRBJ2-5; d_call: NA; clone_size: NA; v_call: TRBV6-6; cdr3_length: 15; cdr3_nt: TGTGCCAGCAACCTAGGAGGGGGGTTAGGCGAGACCCAGTACTTC; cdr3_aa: CASNLGGGLGETQYF
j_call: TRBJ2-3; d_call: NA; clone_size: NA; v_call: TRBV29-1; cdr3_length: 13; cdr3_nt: TGCAGCGTTGAAGACCGGGGCACAGATACGCAGTATTTT; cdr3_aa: CSVEDRGTDTQYF
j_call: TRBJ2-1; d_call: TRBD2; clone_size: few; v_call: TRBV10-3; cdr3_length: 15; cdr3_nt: TGTGCCACAAGACTAGCGGGGGGGGAAGAGAATGAGCAGTTCTTC; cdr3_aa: CATRLAGGEENEQFF
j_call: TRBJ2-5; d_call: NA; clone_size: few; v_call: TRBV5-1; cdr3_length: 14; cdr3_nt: TGCGCCAGCAGTTTCGATCCGGGTACGGGGACCCAGTACTTC; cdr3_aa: CASSFDPGTGTQYF
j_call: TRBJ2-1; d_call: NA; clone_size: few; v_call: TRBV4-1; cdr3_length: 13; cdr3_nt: TGCGCCAGCAGCCAAGAAGCAGGGTTTGAGCAGTTCTTC; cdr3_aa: CASSQEAGFEQFF
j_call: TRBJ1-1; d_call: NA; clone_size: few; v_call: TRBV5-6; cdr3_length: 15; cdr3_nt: TGTGCCAGCAGCTTGGGCGACAGACCCTACACTGAAGCTTTCTTT; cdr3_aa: CASSLGDRPYTEAFF
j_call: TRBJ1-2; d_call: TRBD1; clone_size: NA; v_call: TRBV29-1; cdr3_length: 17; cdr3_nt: TGCAGCGTTGATCTCATCCGGGACAGGGGGCAAGGCTATGGCTACACCTTC; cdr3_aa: CSVDLIRDRGQGYGYTF
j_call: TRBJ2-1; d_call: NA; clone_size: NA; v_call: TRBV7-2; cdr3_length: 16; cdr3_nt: TGTGCCAGCAGCTTGATTCCCCGGGGAGCCAACAATGAGCAGTTCTTC; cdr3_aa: CASSLIPRGANNEQFF
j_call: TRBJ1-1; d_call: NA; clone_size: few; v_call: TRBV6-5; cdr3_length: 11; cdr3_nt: TGTGCCAGCTTAGGGGGAACTGAAGCTTTCTTT; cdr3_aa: CASLGGTEAFF
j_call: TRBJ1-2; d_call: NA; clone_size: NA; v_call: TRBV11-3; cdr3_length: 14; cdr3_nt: TGTGCCAGCAGCTTCCGAGGGGAGAACTATGGCTACACCTTC; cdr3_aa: CASSFRGENYGYTF
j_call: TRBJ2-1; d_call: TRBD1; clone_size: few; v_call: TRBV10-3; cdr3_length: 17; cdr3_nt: TGTGCCATCAGTGAGTGGGGCTCCGGGACAGAGGTCAATGAGCAGTTCTTC; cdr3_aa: CAISEWGSGTEVNEQFF
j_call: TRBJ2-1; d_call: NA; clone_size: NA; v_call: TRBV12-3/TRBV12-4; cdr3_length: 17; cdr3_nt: TGTGCCAGCAGTGCTGGGGGCGAAGGACACTTTTACAATGAGCAGTTCTTC; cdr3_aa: CASSAGGEGHFYNEQFF
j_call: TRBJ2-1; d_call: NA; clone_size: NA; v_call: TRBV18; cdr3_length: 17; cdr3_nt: TGTGCCAGCTCACTTCGGGAGAGGGCCCTTTCTGACAATGAGCAGTTCTTC; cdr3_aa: CASSLRERALSDNEQFF
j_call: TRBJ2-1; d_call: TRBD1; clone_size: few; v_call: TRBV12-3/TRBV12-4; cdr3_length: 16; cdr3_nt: TGTGCCAGCAGTCCACCCGGCGGGACAGGTCGTAGTGAGCAGTTCTTC; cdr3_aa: CASSPPGGTGRSEQFF
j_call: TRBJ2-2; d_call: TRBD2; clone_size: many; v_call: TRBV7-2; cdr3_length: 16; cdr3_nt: TGTGCCAGCAGCGGTAGCGGGGGGGCCTACACCGGGGAGCTGTTTTTT; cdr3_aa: CASSGSGGAYTGELFF
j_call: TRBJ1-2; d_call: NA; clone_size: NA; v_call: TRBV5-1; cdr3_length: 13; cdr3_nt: TGCGCCAGCAGCTTGGAACCCACGGGCGGCTACACCTTC; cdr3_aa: CASSLEPTGGYTF
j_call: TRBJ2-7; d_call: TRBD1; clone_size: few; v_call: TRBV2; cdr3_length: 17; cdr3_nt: TGTGCCAGCAGCGCCTCGGACAGGGGTCTGGGTTTCGACGAGCAGTACTTC; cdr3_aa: CASSASDRGLGFDEQYF
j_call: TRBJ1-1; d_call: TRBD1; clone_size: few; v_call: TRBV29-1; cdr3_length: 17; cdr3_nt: TGCAGCGTTTCTGGTCGAATGGGACAGAGCCAGAACACTGAAGCTTTCTTT; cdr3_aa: CSVSGRMGQSQNTEAFF
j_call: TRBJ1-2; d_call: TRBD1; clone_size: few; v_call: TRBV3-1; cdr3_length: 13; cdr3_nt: TGTGCCAGCAGCCCACGACAGGGGGGTGGCTACACCTTC; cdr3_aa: CASSPRQGGGYTF
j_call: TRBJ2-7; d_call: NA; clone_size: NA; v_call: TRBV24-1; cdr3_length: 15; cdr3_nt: TGTGCCACCAGTGATTTTAGGGGCGGAGCCTACGAGCAGTACTTC; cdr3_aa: CATSDFRGGAYEQYF
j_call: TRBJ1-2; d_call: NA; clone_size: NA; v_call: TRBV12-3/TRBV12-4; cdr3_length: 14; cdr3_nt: TGTGCCAGCAGTGCCGAGCAGGGAAGGAATGGCTACACCTTC; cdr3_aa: CASSAEQGRNGYTF
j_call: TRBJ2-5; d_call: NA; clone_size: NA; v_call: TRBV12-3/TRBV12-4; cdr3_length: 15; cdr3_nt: TGTGCCAGCAGTTTAATCTTAGGGACCTCAGAGACCCAGTACTTC; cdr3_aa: CASSLILGTSETQYF
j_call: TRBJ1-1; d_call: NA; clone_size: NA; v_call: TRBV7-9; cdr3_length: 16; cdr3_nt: TGTGCCAGCAGCTTTCTGGCAGGGGCTTCGACCACTGAAGCTTTCTTT; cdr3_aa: CASSFLAGASTTEAFF
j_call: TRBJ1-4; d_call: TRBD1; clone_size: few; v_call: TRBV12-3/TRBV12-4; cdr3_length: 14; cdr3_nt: TGTGCCAGCAGGGGACAGGGGTTGAGTGAAAAACTGTTTTTT; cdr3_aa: CASRGQGLSEKLFF
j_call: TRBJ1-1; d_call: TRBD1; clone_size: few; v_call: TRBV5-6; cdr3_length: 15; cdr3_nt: TGTGCCAGCAGCTTTACAGGGGGTGGGTACACTGAAGCTTTCTTT; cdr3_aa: CASSFTGGGYTEAFF
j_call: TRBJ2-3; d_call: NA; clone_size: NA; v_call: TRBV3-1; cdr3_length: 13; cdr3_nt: TGTGCCAGCAGCCTCCAAAGTCCAGATACGCAGTATTTT; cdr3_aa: CASSLQSPDTQYF
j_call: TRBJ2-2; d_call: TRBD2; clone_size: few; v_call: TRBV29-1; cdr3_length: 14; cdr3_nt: TGCAGCGTTTCCGGGACTAGCTACACCGGGGAGCTGTTTTTT; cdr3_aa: CSVSGTSYTGELFF
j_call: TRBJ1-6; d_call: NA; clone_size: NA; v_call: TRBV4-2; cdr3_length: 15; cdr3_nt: TGTGCCAGCAGCCAAGGCGGAGGTTCTAATTCACCCATCCACTTT; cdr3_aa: CASSQGGGSNSPIHF
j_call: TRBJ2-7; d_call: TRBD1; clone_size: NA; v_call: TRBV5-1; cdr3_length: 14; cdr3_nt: TGCGCCAGCAGCCCACCCGGGACAGTCTACGAGCAGTACTTC; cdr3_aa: CASSPPGTVYEQYF
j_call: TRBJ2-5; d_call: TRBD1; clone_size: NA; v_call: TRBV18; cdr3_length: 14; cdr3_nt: TGTGCCAGCTCACCAGGGACAGGGATCGAGACCCAGTACTTC; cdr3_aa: CASSPGTGIETQYF